A selection of T cell receptor beta chains follows, all from one sample in a study of T cell responses to AZD1222 COVID-19 vaccine. Repertoires were generated with immunoSEQ multiplex PCR, while TCRdb's copy carries only in-frame clones and drops some. This sample carries about 110,000 clones, about 88% of them seen once, and the ten largest clones take approximately 15%. Here the sequenced sample was peripheral blood, taken on day 0 of AZD1222 vaccination. The receptors shown here come from an adult in good health. The CDR3 runs from the conserved cysteine through the conserved F or W. The D gene is left open where the match is weak. The listing skips clone size in some rows; elsewhere it reads once, few, many or a size class.

v_gene: TRBV10-3; d_gene: .; j_gene: TRBJ1-2; abundance: few; CDR3aa: CAISDTRGPANYGYTF; CDR3nt: TGTGCCATCAGTGACACTCGGGGGCCCGCTAACTATGGCTACACCTTC
v_gene: TRBV4-3; d_gene: .; j_gene: TRBJ1-5; abundance: .; CDR3aa: CASSQGWGALSNQPQHF; CDR3nt: TGCGCCAGCAGCCAAGGGTGGGGGGCGCTTAGCAATCAGCCCCAGCATTTT
v_gene: TRBV9; d_gene: .; j_gene: TRBJ1-2; abundance: .; CDR3aa: CASSVEGVRGYTF; CDR3nt: TGTGCCAGCAGCGTAGAGGGGGTACGGGGCTACACCTTC
v_gene: TRBV7-9; d_gene: TRBD1; j_gene: TRBJ2-3; abundance: .; CDR3aa: CASSLVLRTGRTDTQYF; CDR3nt: TGTGCCAGCAGCCTAGTTTTACGGACAGGGCGGACAGATACGCAGTATTTT
v_gene: TRBV30; d_gene: TRBD2; j_gene: TRBJ2-7; abundance: .; CDR3aa: CAWSAGLAGYEQYF; CDR3nt: TGTGCCTGGAGTGCGGGACTAGCGGGCTACGAGCAGTACTTC
v_gene: TRBV18; d_gene: .; j_gene: TRBJ1-1; abundance: .; CDR3aa: CASSPPGHTEAFF; CDR3nt: TGTGCCAGCTCACCACCTGGACACACTGAAGCTTTCTTT
v_gene: TRBV12-3/TRBV12-4; d_gene: TRBD1; j_gene: TRBJ2-7; abundance: .; CDR3aa: CASSGTGNYEQYF; CDR3nt: TGTGCCAGCAGCGGGACAGGGAACTACGAGCAGTACTTC
v_gene: TRBV3-1/TRBV3-2; d_gene: TRBD2; j_gene: TRBJ2-1; abundance: .; CDR3aa: CASSQPRLAGAPNEQFF; CDR3nt: TGTGCCAGCAGCCAACCCAGACTAGCGGGGGCCCCCAATGAGCAGTTCTTC
v_gene: TRBV2; d_gene: .; j_gene: TRBJ1-5; abundance: .; CDR3aa: CASRAGPSLMNQPQHF; CDR3nt: TGTGCCAGCCGGGCGGGCCCCTCCCTCATGAATCAGCCCCAGCATTTT
v_gene: TRBV14; d_gene: .; j_gene: TRBJ2-1; abundance: .; CDR3aa: CASSQFLGIGGHNEQFF; CDR3nt: TGTGCCAGCAGCCAATTTTTGGGGATAGGTGGGCACAATGAGCAGTTCTTC
v_gene: TRBV6-4; d_gene: .; j_gene: TRBJ1-4; abundance: once; CDR3aa: CASSDSAGPGEKLFF; CDR3nt: TGTGCCAGCAGTGACTCAGCGGGGCCGGGTGAAAAACTGTTTTTT
v_gene: TRBV19; d_gene: .; j_gene: TRBJ2-5; abundance: .; CDR3aa: CASSIPSMETQYF; CDR3nt: TGTGCCAGTAGTATCCCTAGCATGGAGACCCAGTACTTC
v_gene: TRBV27; d_gene: .; j_gene: TRBJ1-1; abundance: .; CDR3aa: CASLSRGTEAFF; CDR3nt: TGTGCCAGCCTCTCGCGGGGCACTGAAGCTTTCTTT
v_gene: TRBV10-3; d_gene: .; j_gene: TRBJ1-2; abundance: .; CDR3aa: CAISAGTYGYTF; CDR3nt: TGTGCCATCAGTGCGGGGACCTATGGCTACACCTTC
v_gene: TRBV7-8; d_gene: TRBD1; j_gene: TRBJ1-4; abundance: .; CDR3aa: CASSTRDRTNEKLFF; CDR3nt: TGTGCCAGCAGCACCCGGGACAGAACTAATGAAAAACTGTTTTTT
v_gene: TRBV4-2; d_gene: TRBD1; j_gene: TRBJ2-3; abundance: .; CDR3aa: CASSLSLGQGNTDTQYF; CDR3nt: TGTGCCAGCAGCCTCTCACTCGGACAGGGGAACACAGATACGCAGTATTTT
v_gene: TRBV10-3; d_gene: .; j_gene: TRBJ2-3; abundance: .; CDR3aa: CAITLGQGSTDTQYF; CDR3nt: TGTGCCATCACCCTCGGACAAGGCAGCACAGATACGCAGTATTTT
v_gene: TRBV5-3; d_gene: .; j_gene: TRBJ1-5; abundance: once; CDR3aa: CARSLPKSLGVMGQPQHF; CDR3nt: TGTGCCAGAAGCTTGCCTAAAAGTTTGGGGGTAATGGGGCAGCCCCAGCATTTT
v_gene: TRBV9; d_gene: .; j_gene: TRBJ1-3; abundance: once; CDR3aa: CASSVAGVLGNTIYF; CDR3nt: TGTGCCAGCAGCGTAGCGGGTGTCCTTGGAAACACCATATATTTT
v_gene: TRBV9; d_gene: .; j_gene: TRBJ2-1; abundance: .; CDR3aa: CASSPPRGREQFF; CDR3nt: TGTGCCAGCAGCCCCCCCCGTGGACGTGAGCAGTTCTTC
v_gene: TRBV18; d_gene: .; j_gene: TRBJ2-1; abundance: .; CDR3aa: CASSPKPPLDEQFF; CDR3nt: TGTGCCAGCTCACCAAAACCACCCCTGGATGAGCAGTTCTTC
v_gene: TRBV3-1/TRBV3-2; d_gene: .; j_gene: TRBJ1-2; abundance: .; CDR3aa: CASSSRTGGGYTF; CDR3nt: TGTGCCAGCAGTTCCCGGACCGGGGGCGGCTACACCTTC
v_gene: TRBV11-2; d_gene: .; j_gene: TRBJ1-6; abundance: .; CDR3aa: CASSRWGLGVGDNSPLHF; CDR3nt: TGTGCCAGCAGCAGGTGGGGGTTAGGGGTTGGGGATAATTCACCCCTCCACTTT
v_gene: TRBV5-1; d_gene: TRBD2; j_gene: TRBJ2-3; abundance: .; CDR3aa: CASSLASGRDGTDTQYF; CDR3nt: TGCGCCAGCAGCTTGGCTAGCGGGAGGGACGGCACAGATACGCAGTATTTT
v_gene: TRBV13; d_gene: .; j_gene: TRBJ1-2; abundance: .; CDR3aa: CASSPQGGSFYGYTF; CDR3nt: TGTGCCAGCAGCCCCCAGGGAGGGTCTTTCTATGGCTACACCTTC
v_gene: TRBV7-9; d_gene: .; j_gene: TRBJ2-5; abundance: .; CDR3aa: CASSLGRRALQETQYF; CDR3nt: TGTGCCAGCAGCTTAGGCAGGCGGGCCCTTCAAGAGACCCAGTACTTC
v_gene: TRBV7-3; d_gene: TRBD1; j_gene: TRBJ1-6; abundance: .; CDR3aa: CASSHGTDGSPLHF; CDR3nt: TGTGCCAGCAGCCACGGGACAGACGGGTCACCCCTCCACTTT
v_gene: TRBV5-1; d_gene: .; j_gene: TRBJ1-5; abundance: .; CDR3aa: CASSLSPASNQPQHF; CDR3nt: TGCGCCAGCAGCTTGAGTCCGGCGAGCAATCAGCCCCAGCATTTT
v_gene: TRBV30; d_gene: .; j_gene: TRBJ1-5; abundance: .; CDR3aa: CALSRPPGQINQPQHF; CDR3nt: TGTGCCTTGTCACGACCCCCCGGACAGATCAATCAGCCCCAGCATTTT
v_gene: TRBV9; d_gene: .; j_gene: TRBJ1-2; abundance: .; CDR3aa: CASSLGISGYTF; CDR3nt: TGTGCCAGCAGCTTAGGGATTTCTGGCTACACCTTC